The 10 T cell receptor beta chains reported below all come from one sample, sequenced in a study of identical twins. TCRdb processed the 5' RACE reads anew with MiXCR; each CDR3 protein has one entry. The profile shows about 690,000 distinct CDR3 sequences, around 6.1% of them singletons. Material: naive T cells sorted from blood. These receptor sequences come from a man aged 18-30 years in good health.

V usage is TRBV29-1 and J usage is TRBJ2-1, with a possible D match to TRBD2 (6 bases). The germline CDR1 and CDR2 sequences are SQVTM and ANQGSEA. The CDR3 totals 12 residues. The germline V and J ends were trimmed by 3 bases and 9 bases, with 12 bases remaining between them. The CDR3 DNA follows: TGCAGCGTTGACGGGGGACCGGTTGAGCAGTTCTTC. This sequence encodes CSVDGGPVEQFF.

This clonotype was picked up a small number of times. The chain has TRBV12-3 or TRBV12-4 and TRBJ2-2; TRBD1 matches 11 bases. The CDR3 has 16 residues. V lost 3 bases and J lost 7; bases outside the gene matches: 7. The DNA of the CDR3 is TGTGCCAGCAGTTTCAGGGACAGGGGGTCGAGCGGGGAGCTGTTTTTT. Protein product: CASSFRDRGSSGELFF.

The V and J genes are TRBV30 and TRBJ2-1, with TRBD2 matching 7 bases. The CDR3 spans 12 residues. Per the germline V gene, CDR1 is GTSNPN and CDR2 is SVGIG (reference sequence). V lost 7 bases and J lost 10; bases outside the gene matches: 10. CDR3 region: CAYHGEGPEQFF. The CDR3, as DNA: TGTGCCTATCACGGGGAGGGCCCGGAGCAGTTCTTC.

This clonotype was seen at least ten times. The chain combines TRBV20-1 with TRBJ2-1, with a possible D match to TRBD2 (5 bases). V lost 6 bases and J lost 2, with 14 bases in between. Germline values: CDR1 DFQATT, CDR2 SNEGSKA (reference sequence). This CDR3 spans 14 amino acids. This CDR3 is CSATLVLAYNEQFF. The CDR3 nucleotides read TGCAGTGCCACACTAGTACTGGCCTACAATGAGCAGTTCTTC.

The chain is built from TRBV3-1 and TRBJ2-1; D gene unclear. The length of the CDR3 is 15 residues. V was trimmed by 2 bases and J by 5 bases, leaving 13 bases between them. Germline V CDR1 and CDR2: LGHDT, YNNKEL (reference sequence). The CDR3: CASSQTPSLDNEQFF. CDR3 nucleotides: TGTGCCAGCAGCCAAACCCCTTCGCTTGACAATGAGCAGTTCTTC.

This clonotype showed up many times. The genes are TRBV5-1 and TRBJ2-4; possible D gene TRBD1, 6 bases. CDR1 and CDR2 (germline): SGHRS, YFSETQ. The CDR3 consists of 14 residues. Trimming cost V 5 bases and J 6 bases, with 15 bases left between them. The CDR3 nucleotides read TGCGCCAGCAGTCCAAGCAAAGGGGGAAACATTCAGTACTTC. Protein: CASSPSKGGNIQYF. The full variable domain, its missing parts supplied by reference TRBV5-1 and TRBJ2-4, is KAGVTQTPRYLIKTRGQQVTLSCSPISGHRSVSWYQQTPGQGLQFLFEYFSETQRNKGNFPGRFSGRQFSNSRSEMNVSTLELGDSALYLCASSPSKGGNIQYFGAGTRLSVL.

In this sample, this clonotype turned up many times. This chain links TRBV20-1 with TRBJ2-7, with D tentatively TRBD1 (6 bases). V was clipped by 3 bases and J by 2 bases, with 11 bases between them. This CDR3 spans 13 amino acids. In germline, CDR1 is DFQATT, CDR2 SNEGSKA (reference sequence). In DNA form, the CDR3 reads TGCAGTGCTAGTCAGACAGGCCCCTACGAGCAGTACTTC. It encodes CSASQTGPYEQYF.

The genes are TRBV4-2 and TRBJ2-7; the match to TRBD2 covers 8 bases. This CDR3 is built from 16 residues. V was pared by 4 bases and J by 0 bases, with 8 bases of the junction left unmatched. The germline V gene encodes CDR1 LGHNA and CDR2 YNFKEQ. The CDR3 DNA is TGTGCCAGCAGCCCTGAGTCCGGGACTAGCTCCTACGAGCAGTACTTC. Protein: CASSPESGTSSYEQYF.

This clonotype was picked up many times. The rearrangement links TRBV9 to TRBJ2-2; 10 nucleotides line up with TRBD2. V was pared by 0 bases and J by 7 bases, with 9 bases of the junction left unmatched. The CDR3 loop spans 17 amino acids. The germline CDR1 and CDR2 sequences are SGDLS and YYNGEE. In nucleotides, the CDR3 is TGTGCCAGCAGCGTAGTGGCTAGCGGGAGTGTCGACGGGGAGCTGTTTTTT. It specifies CASSVVASGSVDGELFF.

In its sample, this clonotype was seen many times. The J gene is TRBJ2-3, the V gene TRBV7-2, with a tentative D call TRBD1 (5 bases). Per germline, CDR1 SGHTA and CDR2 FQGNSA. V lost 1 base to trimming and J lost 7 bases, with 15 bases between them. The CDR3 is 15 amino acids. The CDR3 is CASSLEWGSANTQYF. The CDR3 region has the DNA TGTGCCAGCAGCTTAGAATGGGGCTCCGCAAATACGCAGTATTTT.